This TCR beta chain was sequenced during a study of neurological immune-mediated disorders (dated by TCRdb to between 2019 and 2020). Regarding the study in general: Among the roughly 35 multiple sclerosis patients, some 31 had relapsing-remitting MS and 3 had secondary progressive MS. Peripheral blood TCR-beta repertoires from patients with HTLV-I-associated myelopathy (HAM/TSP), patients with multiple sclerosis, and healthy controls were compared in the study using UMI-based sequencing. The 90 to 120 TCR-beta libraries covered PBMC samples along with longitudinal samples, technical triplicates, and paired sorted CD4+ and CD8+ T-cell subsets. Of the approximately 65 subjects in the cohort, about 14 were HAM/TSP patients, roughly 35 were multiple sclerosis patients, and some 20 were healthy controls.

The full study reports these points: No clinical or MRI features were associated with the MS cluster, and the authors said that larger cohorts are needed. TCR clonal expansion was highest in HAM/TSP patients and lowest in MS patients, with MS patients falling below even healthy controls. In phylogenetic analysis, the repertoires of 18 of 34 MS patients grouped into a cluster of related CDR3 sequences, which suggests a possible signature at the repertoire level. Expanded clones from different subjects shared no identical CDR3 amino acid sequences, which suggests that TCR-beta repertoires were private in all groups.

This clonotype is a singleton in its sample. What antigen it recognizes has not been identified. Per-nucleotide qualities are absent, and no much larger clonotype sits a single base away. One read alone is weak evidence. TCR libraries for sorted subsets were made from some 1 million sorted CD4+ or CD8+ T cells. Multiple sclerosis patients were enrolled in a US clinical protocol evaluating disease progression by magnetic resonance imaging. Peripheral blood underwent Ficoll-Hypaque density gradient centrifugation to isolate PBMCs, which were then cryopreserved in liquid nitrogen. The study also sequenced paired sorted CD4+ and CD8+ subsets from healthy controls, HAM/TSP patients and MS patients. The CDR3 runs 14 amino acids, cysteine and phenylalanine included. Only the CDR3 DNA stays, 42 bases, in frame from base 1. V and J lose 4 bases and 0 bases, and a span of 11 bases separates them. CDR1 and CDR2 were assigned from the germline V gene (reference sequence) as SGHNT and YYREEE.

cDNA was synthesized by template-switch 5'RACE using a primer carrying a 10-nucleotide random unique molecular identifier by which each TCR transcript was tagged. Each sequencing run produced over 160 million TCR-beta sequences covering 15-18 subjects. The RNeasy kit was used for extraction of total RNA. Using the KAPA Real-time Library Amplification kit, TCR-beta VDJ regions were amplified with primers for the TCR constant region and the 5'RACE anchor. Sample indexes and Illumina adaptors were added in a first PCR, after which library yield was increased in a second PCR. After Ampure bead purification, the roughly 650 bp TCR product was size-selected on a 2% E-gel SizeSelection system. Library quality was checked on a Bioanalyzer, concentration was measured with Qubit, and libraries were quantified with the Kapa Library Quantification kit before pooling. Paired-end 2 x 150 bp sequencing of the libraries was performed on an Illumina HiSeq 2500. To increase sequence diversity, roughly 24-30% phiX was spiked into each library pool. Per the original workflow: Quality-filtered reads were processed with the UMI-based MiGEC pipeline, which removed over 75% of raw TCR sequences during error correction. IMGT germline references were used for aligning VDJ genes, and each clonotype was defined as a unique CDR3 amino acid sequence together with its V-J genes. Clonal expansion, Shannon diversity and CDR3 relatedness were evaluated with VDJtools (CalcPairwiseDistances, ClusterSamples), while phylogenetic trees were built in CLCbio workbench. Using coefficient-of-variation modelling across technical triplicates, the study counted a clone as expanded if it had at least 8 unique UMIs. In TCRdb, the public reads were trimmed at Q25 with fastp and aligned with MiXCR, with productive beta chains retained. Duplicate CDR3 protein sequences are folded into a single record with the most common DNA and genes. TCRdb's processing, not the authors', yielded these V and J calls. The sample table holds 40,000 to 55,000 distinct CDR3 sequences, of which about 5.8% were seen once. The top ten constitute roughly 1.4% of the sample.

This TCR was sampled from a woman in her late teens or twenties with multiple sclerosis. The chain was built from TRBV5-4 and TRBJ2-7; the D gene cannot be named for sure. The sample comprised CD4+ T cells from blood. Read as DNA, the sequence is TGTGCCAGCAGCCCCGAAGGGTTCTCCTACGAGCAGTACTTC. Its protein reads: CASSPEGFSYEQYF.